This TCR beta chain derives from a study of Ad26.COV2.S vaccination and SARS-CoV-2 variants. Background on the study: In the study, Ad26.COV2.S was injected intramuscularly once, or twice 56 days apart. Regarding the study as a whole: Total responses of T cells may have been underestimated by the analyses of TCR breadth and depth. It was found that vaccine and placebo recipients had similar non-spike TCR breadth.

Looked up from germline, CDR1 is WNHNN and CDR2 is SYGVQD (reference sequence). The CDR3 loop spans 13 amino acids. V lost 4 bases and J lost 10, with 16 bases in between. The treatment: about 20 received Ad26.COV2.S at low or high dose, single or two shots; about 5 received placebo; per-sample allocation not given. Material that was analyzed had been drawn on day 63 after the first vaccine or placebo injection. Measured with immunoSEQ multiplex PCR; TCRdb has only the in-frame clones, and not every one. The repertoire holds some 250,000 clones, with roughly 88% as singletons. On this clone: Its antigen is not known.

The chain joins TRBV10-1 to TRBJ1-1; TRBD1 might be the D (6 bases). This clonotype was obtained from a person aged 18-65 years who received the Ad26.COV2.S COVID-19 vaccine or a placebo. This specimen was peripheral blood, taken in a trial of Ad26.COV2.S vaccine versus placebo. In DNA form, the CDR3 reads TGCGCCAGCAGTGCAAGTACCGGGGGCAGAGCTTTCTTT. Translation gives CASSASTGGRAFF.